A single sample is the source of the 23 T cell receptor beta chains below, sequenced in a study of lung T cells in sarcoidosis with Löfgren's syndrome. TCRdb re-derived calls from the reads in MiXCR, one entry per CDR3 protein. The table lists approximately 19,000 distinct CDR3 sequences, about 20% of them singletons. Sequencing input: CD4+ T cells from PBMCs. The source is a human donor with sarcoidosis (Löfgren's syndrome or another form), or a control subject (not recorded which).

By share, this clonotype ranks as medium-sized. This chain uses TRBV28 with TRBJ1-5; 7 bases are shared with TRBD1. Germline CDR1 is MDHEN and CDR2 is SYDVKM. With V trimmed by 7 bases and J by 6 bases, 6 bases remained unmatched. The CDR3 has 13 amino acids. CDR3 DNA sequence: TGTGCCAGCATTGAAGGGGGCGGTCAGCCCCAGCATTTT. Translation gives CASIEGGGQPQHF.

This clonotype showed up many times. This rearrangement joins TRBV24-1 to TRBJ2-7, with unresolved D. Deletions cut 4 bases from V and 2 bases from J, with 5 bases between. The CDR3 spans 12 residues. The germline gives CDR1 KGHDR, CDR2 SFDVKD. This chain's CDR3 is CATSEATYEQYF. CDR3 DNA: TGTGCCACCAGTGAAGCAACCTACGAGCAGTACTTC.

Within the sample, this clonotype is medium-sized. The rearrangement links TRBV28 to TRBJ1-5; possibly TRBD1 for D (5 bases). The CDR3 runs 16 residues. Trimming removed 4 bases at V and 0 bases at J, with 13 bases between. CDR1 and CDR2 (germline): MDHEN, SYDVKM. CDR3 DNA sequence: TGTGCCAGCAGTTATGGGATGAGGGGTAGCAATCAGCCCCAGCATTTT. This translates into CASSYGMRGSNQPQHF.

V gene TRBV29-1 combines with J gene TRBJ2-1; a weak D match, TRBD1 (6 bases). Looked up from germline, CDR1 is SQVTM and CDR2 is ANQGSEA. Trimming removed 4 bases at V and 4 bases at J, with 23 bases between. The CDR3 runs 17 residues. CDR3 bases: TGCAGCGTTGCAACTCCCCGGGGTATGGGACATTACAATGAGCAGTTCTTC. Amino acids: CSVATPRGMGHYNEQFF.

This clonotype was counted many times. The chain recombines TRBV28 with TRBJ2-7; maybe TRBD1 (5 bases). Germline CDR1 MDHEN, CDR2 SYDVKM. V lost 2 bases, J lost 4 bases, and 18 bases lay in between. The CDR3 spans 16 residues. CDR3 coding DNA: TGTGCCAGCAGTTTAATAGCCAGGGCCACGATTTACGAGCAGTACTTC. This sequence encodes CASSLIARATIYEQYF.

This clonotype was counted many times. The V and J genes are TRBV10-3 and TRBJ2-3, with 7 bases that match TRBD2. This CDR3 has 15 residues. V was pared by 3 bases and J by 5 bases, with 8 bases of the junction left unmatched. Germline CDR1 ENHRY, CDR2 SYGVKD. CDR3 DNA sequence: TGTGCCATCAGTGAAGGGCGGGAGCGGGTAGATACGCAGTATTTT. It specifies CAISEGRERVDTQYF.

This clonotype came up many times. The rearrangement links TRBV5-4 to TRBJ1-4; no clear D gene. Germline V CDR1 and CDR2: SGHNT, YYREEE (reference sequence). V shed 1 base and J shed 3 bases, with 7 bases lying between them. The CDR3 extends over 14 amino acids. The CDR3: CASSLFGPNEKLFF. The CDR3 DNA follows: TGTGCCAGCAGCTTGTTCGGGCCTAATGAAAAACTGTTTTTT.

This clonotype appeared many times. V and J are TRBV7-6 and TRBJ2-1, with D possibly matching TRBD2 (6 bases). CDR3 length equals 13 residues. V was pared by 4 bases and J by 4 bases, with 8 bases between. Germline V CDR1 and CDR2: SGHVS, FNYEAQ. The CDR3 nucleotides are TGTGCCAGCAGCTCGGACTATTACAATGAGCAGTTCTTC. Its translation: CASSSDYYNEQFF. Full variable domain (outside the CDR3, taken from reference TRBV7-6 and TRBJ2-1): GAGVSQSPRYKVTKRGQDVALRCDPISGHVSLYWYRQALGQGPEFLTYFNYEAQQDKSGLPNDRFSAERPEGSISTLTIQRTEQRDSAMYRCASSSDYYNEQFFGPGTRLTVL.

In the case of this clonotype: This may arise from a read error, as a much more abundant clone is one base away. The V call is TRBV29-1, the J call TRBJ2-1; 9 nucleotides match TRBD2. Trimming removed 3 bases from V and 10 bases from J; junction bases left unmatched: 13. Germline lookup yields CDR1 SQVTM and CDR2 ANQGSEA. The CDR3 extends over 15 amino acids. Written as DNA, the CDR3 is TGCAGCGTTGATATGGGACTAGCTGTCACCCGGGAGCAGTTCTTC. The encoded protein is CSVDMGLAVTREQFF.

The table lists this clonotype with many counts. J is TRBJ2-1 and V is TRBV10-1; TRBD2 matches at 8 bases. Germline loops: CDR1 WNHNN, CDR2 SYGVQD (reference sequence). The CDR3 runs to 14 residues. After removal of 6 bases from V and 6 bases from J, the junction contained 7 bases not matched to a gene. CDR3 region: CASSFSGTINEQFF. The DNA of the CDR3 is TGCGCCAGCAGCTTTAGCGGGACAATCAATGAGCAGTTCTTC.

Notes on this clonotype: This clone may be a read error of a much larger clone one base away. The J gene is TRBJ2-1, the V gene TRBV5-1, with 13 bases lining up with TRBD2. The CDR3 length is 16 residues. Germline loops: CDR1 SGHRS, CDR2 YFSETQ. The V and J ends lost 4 bases and 12 bases, in that order; junction bases with no gene match: 13. CDR3 sequence: CASSKSGTSGVEGQFF. The CDR3 DNA reads TGCGCCAGCAGCAAATCCGGGACTAGCGGGGTAGAAGGGCAGTTCTTC.

This clonotype was counted between two and nine times. The chain employs TRBV5-1 and TRBJ2-5; D not resolved. The CDR3 is 15 amino acids. Trimming pared 0 bases from V and 5 bases from J, leaving 14 bases between. Germline lookup yields CDR1 SGHRS and CDR2 YFSETQ. The CDR3 nucleotides read TGCGCCAGCAGCTTGGCTCCGGGTGTGGGCGAGACCCAGTACTTC. Protein sequence: CASSLAPGVGETQYF. Variable domain in full (rest from reference TRBV5-1 and TRBJ2-5): KAGVTQTPRYLIKTRGQQVTLSCSPISGHRSVSWYQQTPGQGLQFLFEYFSETQRNKGNFPGRFSGRQFSNSRSEMNVSTLELGDSALYLCASSLAPGVGETQYFGPGTRLLVL.

By its share, this clonotype is medium-sized. The chain recombines TRBV6-1 with TRBJ2-7, with 8 bases aligning to TRBD1. Germline CDR1 reads MNHNS; CDR2 reads SASEGT. V lost 5 bases to trimming and J lost 2 bases; unmatched junction nucleotides: 8. There are 15 residues in the CDR3. The chain's CDR3 is CASSTRTGITYEQYF. The CDR3 DNA reads TGTGCCAGCAGTACTAGGACAGGGATTACCTACGAGCAGTACTTC.

This clonotype was observed many times. The V call is TRBV5-6, the J call TRBJ2-3; D may be TRBD2 (6 bases). Looked up from germline, CDR1 is SGHDT and CDR2 is YYEEEE. V was trimmed by 2 bases and J by 0 bases, leaving 10 bases between them. This CDR3 contains 15 residues. CDR3 in amino acids: CASSFSGTSTDTQYF. The CDR3 coding sequence is TGTGCCAGCAGCTTTAGCGGAACTAGCACAGATACGCAGTATTTT.

There are many counts of this clonotype. The chain couples TRBV12-3 or TRBV12-4 to TRBJ2-1; 12 bases match TRBD2. Trimming cost V 4 bases and J 8 bases; bases outside gene matches: 6. The CDR3 has 15 residues. This chain's CDR3 is CASSYGLAGRDEQFF. The CDR3 DNA follows: TGTGCCAGCAGTTACGGACTAGCGGGAAGGGATGAGCAGTTCTTC.

This clonotype was seen only a few times. A much bigger clone sits one base away, suggesting this may be a read error. This chain joins TRBV7-6 and TRBJ2-7, with 8 bases aligning to TRBD1. This CDR3 contains 14 residues. Germline CDR1 and CDR2: SGHVS and FNYEAQ. After removal of 5 bases from V and 5 bases from J, the junction contained 8 bases not matched to a gene. CDR3 in amino acids: CASSPLRGQDEQYF. As DNA, the CDR3 is TGTGCCAGCAGCCCCCTCAGGGGGCAGGACGAGCAGTACTTC.

This clonotype has more than one count but fewer than ten. The V call is TRBV5-1, the J call TRBJ2-1; tentatively, D is TRBD1 (8 bases). This CDR3 is built from 18 residues. Germline V CDR1 and CDR2: SGHRS, YFSETQ. Trimming left V 4 bases short and J 9 bases short, with 29 bases between. The DNA of the CDR3 is TGCGCCAGCAGCCTAGGACAGGGAACGGGCGGGGGTCAAGGTGAGCAGTTCTTC. Translating it yields CASSLGQGTGGGQGEQFF.

This clonotype was found many times. V gene TRBV20-1 combines with J gene TRBJ2-1; the D gene is possibly TRBD2 (6 bases). The CDR3 contains 15 residues. CDR1 is DFQATT and CDR2 is SNEGSKA in the germline V gene (reference sequence). Trimming took off 8 bases at V and 3 bases at J, with 20 bases between the two ends. DNA of the CDR3: TGCAGTACCAAAATTCCAACCGGGGGCTACAATGAGCAGTTCTTC. Its protein product is CSTKIPTGGYNEQFF.

A remark on this clonotype: A much larger clone lies one base from this, so it may be a read error. The V call is TRBV3-1, the J call TRBJ2-1, with a tentative D call TRBD2 (6 bases). There are 13 residues in the CDR3. Germline lookup yields CDR1 LGHDT and CDR2 YNNKEL (reference sequence). Trimming pared 8 bases from V and 14 bases from J, leaving 22 bases between. CDR3 nucleotides: TGTGCCAGCGGCTTCAGGGTAGGAGGGATAGAGTTCTTC. This translates into CASGFRVGGIEFF.

This clonotype was seen many times. The chain is built from TRBV2 and TRBJ2-1; a weak D match, TRBD2 (6 bases). The CDR3 runs 17 residues. Germline V gene sequence: CDR1 SNHLY, CDR2 FYNNEI. The V gene lost 2 bases and the J gene lost 2 bases, with 16 bases spanning the gap. This CDR3 is CASSESGEWLPYNEQFF. Written as DNA, the CDR3 is TGTGCCAGCAGTGAATCGGGGGAGTGGCTACCCTACAATGAGCAGTTCTTC.

The rearrangement links TRBV28 to TRBJ1-5; D uncertain. V was clipped by 10 bases and J by 0 bases, with 10 bases between them. Looked up from germline, CDR1 is MDHEN and CDR2 is SYDVKM. The CDR3 runs to 13 residues. The DNA for the CDR3 is TGTGCCAACGGTACAGATAGCAATCAGCCCCAGCATTTT. Encoded protein: CANGTDSNQPQHF.

The table lists this clonotype with a count of one. The conserved phenylalanine or tryptophan normally closing the CDR3 is absent here, so this likely arose from a read error. The gene calls are TRBV6-1 and TRBJ1-1; no reliable D call. V was clipped by 6 bases and J by 4 bases, with 12 bases between them. Germline V gene data show CDR1 as MNHNS and CDR2 as SASEGT. The CDR3 totals 13 residues. DNA for the CDR3: TGTGCCAGCAGCGGCACGGCGACCACTGAAGCTTTCTCT. It encodes CASSGTATTEAFS.

In this sample, this clonotype turned up a few times. A much larger clone sits a single nucleotide away, making a read error possible. The CDR3 does not close with the conserved phenylalanine or tryptophan, likely indicating a read error. The CDR3 sequence: CASSKGLALGETQYL. CDR3 in DNA: TGTGCCAGCAGCAAGGGACTAGCGCTTGGAGAGACCCAGTACCTC. The chain joins TRBV7-2 to TRBJ2-5; 10 bases line up with TRBD2. V lost 5 bases to trimming and J lost 4 bases; unmatched junction nucleotides: 7. Germline V lookup: CDR1 SGHTA, CDR2 FQGNSA. This CDR3 comprises 15 residues.